This T cell receptor (beta chain) emerged from a study of shared T cell receptors in the human thymus (dated by TCRdb to 2020 to 2022). About the study as a whole: The study investigated the way shared, self-reactive T-cell receptor alpha chains are produced in the human thymus.

The method was the immunoSEQ multiplex PCR assay. Entries here come from immuneACCESS through TCRdb and include only in-frame sequences with V and J called. Some clones fail to appear in such tables; in the studies checked, an unresolved V gene covers under half of the shortfall, and the cause of the remainder is unknown. Within this sample are approximately 400,000 clones, with around 93% of them counted one time only. The ten largest clonotypes hold 0.015% to 0.025% of the sample. Of note for this clone: No cognate antigen has been identified for it. It has no much larger one-base neighbor in the sample; base qualities were not kept.

Trimming removed 0 bases from V and 0 bases from J, leaving 8 bases between the germline ends. Inclusive of the bounding cysteine and phenylalanine, the CDR3 is 15 residues long. Only CDR3 DNA is held: 45 bases, read in frame from base 1. The germline V gene yields KGHSH for CDR1 and LQKENI for CDR2. Recombination connected TRBV18 to TRBJ2-5; too little of a D gene remains to name it. The specimen sequenced was thymocytes. This sequence was found in a human donor. The DNA reads as follows: TGTGCCAGCTCACCACCCCCTGGTTACCAAGAGACCCAGTACTTC. This gives the protein CASSPPPGYQETQYF.